The 8 T cell receptor beta chains in this list originate from one sample, sequenced in a study of cytomegalovirus exposure and HLA in healthy donors. A multiplex PCR was run with 60 Vbeta primers and 13 Jbeta primers. The repertoire was sequenced with immunoSEQ multiplex PCR; TCRdb's copy has only in-frame clones and lacks some. The sample contains more than 200,000 clones, more than 75% of which appear only once. Sequencing used PBMCs. These receptors were collected from a man in his forties in good health and CMV-seropositive.

The chain uses TRBV5-1 and TRBJ2-3; 8 nucleotides match TRBD2. Germline values: CDR1 SGHRS, CDR2 YFSETQ. The ends lost 1 base at V and 5 bases at J; junction bases unmatched: 12. This CDR3 has 17 amino acids. The DNA of the CDR3 is TGCGCCAGCAGCTTGTTTTCGGTAGCGGGAATAAGAGATACGCAGTATTTT. Protein: CASSLFSVAGIRDTQYF.

The V and J genes are TRBV19 and TRBJ2-7, with TRBD2 matching over 7 bases. Trimming cost V 5 bases and J 3 bases; bases outside gene matches: 4. Germline loops: CDR1 LNHDA, CDR2 SQIVND (reference sequence). This CDR3 contains 13 residues. Written as DNA, the CDR3 is TGTGCCAGTAGTGCCCAGCGGGGCTACGAGCAGTACGTC. Its translation: CASSAQRGYEQYV.

The chain has TRBV6-1 and TRBJ2-4; D is ambiguous. The V and J ends lost 6 bases and 1 base respectively, with 13 bases between them. CDR1 and CDR2 from the germline V gene are MNHNS and SASEGT. The CDR3 runs to 15 residues. CDR3: CASSEQVWAKNIQYF. The DNA for the CDR3 is TGTGCCAGCAGCGAGCAGGTTTGGGCCAAAAACATTCAGTACTTC.

The V gene is TRBV6-6, the J gene TRBJ1-1, with D perhaps TRBD1 (5 bases). The length of the CDR3 is 14 residues. Germline V gene sequence: CDR1 MNHNY, CDR2 SVGAGI (reference sequence). The ends were cut back, 7 bases at V and 3 bases at J, with 15 bases in the middle. The CDR3: CASNQVGHDTEAFF. The DNA of the CDR3 is TGTGCCAGCAACCAAGTGGGGCACGACACTGAAGCTTTCTTT.

The chain is built from TRBV28 and TRBJ2-3; 8 positions match TRBD2. Germline V gives CDR1 MDHEN, CDR2 SYDVKM. The CDR3 is made up of 16 amino acids. Trimming cost V 9 bases and J 2 bases; bases outside gene matches: 13. The CDR3 region has the DNA TGTGCCAGTACCCCCGGGGGGGGACAATTCACAGATACGCAGTATTTT. It specifies CASTPGGGQFTDTQYF.

This clone was seen more than once but under ten times. The chain carries TRBV7-3 and TRBJ2-2; D is unresolved. Germline CDR1 is SGHTA and CDR2 is FQGTGA. This CDR3 spans 13 amino acids. V shed 4 bases and J shed 3 bases, with 6 bases lying between them. The DNA for the CDR3 is TGTGCCAGCAGCTCCACGGACACCGGGGAGCTGTTTTTT. Encoded protein: CASSSTDTGELFF. The entire variable domain, with the rest obtained from reference TRBV7-3 and TRBJ2-2, is as follows: GAGVSQTPSNKVTEKGKYVELRCDPISGHTALYWYRQSLGQGPEFLIYFQGTGAADDSGLPNDRFFAVRPEGSVSTLKIQRTERGDSAVYLCASSSTDTGELFFGEGSRLTVL.

The chain is built from TRBV7-9 and TRBJ2-1; tentatively, D is TRBD1 (5 bases). Per germline, CDR1 SEHNR and CDR2 FQNEAQ (reference sequence). The length of the CDR3 is 14 residues. Trimming removed 3 bases at V and 1 base at J, with 7 bases between. The CDR3 here is CASSFRDSYNEQFF. CDR3 bases: TGTGCCAGCAGCTTCAGGGATTCCTACAATGAGCAGTTCTTC.

The chain has TRBV6-7 and TRBJ1-5; possibly TRBD1 for D (6 bases). TRBV6-7 is an open reading frame whose function is uncertain. The CDR3 runs to 20 residues. The V and J ends lost 6 bases and 0 bases respectively, with 27 bases between them. In DNA, the CDR3 is TGTGCCAGCAGGAAAAAAACAGGGATGAGGAGAAAATATAGCAATCAGCCCCAGCATTTT. It yields the protein CASRKKTGMRRKYSNQPQHF.